This T cell receptor (beta chain) was profiled in a study of cytomegalovirus exposure and HLA in healthy donors. Study background: Of about 400 genotyped donors, around 84% clustered with self-reported Caucasian donors.

Whole-study findings and limits: Investigators reported 150 to 200 TCR beta chains as tied to cytomegalovirus.

V lost 2 bases to trimming and J lost 5 bases, with 12 bases between them. CDR1 and CDR2 from the germline V gene are MGHRA and YSYEKL. The CDR3 runs 15 residues. The primer mix had 60 Vbeta and 13 Jbeta primers. The repertoire was sequenced with immunoSEQ multiplex PCR; TCRdb's copy has only in-frame clones and lacks some. Of about 150,000 clones listed, roughly 84% are singletons. Concerning this clone itself: Its specificity is not known.

Source material: PBMCs. The gene calls are TRBV4-1 and TRBJ1-4; TRBD1 is a possible D gene (6 bases). The sequence was collected from a woman aged 18-29 years in good health and CMV-seronegative. CDR3 coding DNA: TGCGCCAGCAGCCAACCGGGACAACGAAATGAAAAACTGTTTTTT. It encodes CASSQPGQRNEKLFF.